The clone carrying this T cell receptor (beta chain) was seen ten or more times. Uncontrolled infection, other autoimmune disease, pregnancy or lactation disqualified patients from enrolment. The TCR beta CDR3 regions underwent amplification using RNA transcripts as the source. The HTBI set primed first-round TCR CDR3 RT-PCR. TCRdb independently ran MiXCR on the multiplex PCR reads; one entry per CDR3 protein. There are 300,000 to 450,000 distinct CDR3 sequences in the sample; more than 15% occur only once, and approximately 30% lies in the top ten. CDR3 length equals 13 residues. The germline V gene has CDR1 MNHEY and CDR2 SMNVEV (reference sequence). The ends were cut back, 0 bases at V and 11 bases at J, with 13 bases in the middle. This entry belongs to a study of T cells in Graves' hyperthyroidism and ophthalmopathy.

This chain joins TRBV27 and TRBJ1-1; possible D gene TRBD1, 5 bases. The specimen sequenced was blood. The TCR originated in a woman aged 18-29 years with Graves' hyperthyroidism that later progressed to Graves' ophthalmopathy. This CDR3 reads CASSLSAGRRAFF. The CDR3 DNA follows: TGTGCCAGCAGTTTATCGGCAGGGAGAAGGGCTTTCTTT.